The T cell receptor (beta chain) described here comes from a study of blood T cells in healthy people across ages. Overall study findings and caveats: Across samples, TCR beta diversity tracked strongly with naive T cell percentage.

Turning to this clonotype: The antigen is unknown.

Samples each yielded at least 5 micrograms of total RNA. This CDR3 is 15 amino acids long. The germline V gene encodes CDR1 SGHVS and CDR2 FQNEAQ. V gave up 0 bases and J gave up 4 bases, with 9 bases separating them. Sample-barcoded 5' priming and a J-beta primer mix drove a second PCR of roughly 7 to 11 cycles. TCRdb redid the calling of the 5' RACE reads with MiXCR, one entry per CDR3 protein. The table includes approximately 800,000 distinct CDR3 sequences, about 53% detected once. The genes are TRBV7-8 and TRBJ1-4; D unresolved. Source material: blood. This TCR came from an older man in good health. The CDR3 coding sequence is TGTGCCAGCAGCTTAGCGAGGACCTTTAATGAAAAACTGTTTTTT. This sequence encodes CASSLARTFNEKLFF. The full variable domain, with the rest looked up from reference TRBV7-8 and TRBJ1-4, is GAGVSQSPRYKVAKRGQDVALRCDPISGHVSLFWYQQALGQGPEFLTYFQNEAQLDKSGLPSDRFFAERPEGSVSTLKIQRTQQEDSAVYLCASSLARTFNEKLFFGSGTQLSVL.